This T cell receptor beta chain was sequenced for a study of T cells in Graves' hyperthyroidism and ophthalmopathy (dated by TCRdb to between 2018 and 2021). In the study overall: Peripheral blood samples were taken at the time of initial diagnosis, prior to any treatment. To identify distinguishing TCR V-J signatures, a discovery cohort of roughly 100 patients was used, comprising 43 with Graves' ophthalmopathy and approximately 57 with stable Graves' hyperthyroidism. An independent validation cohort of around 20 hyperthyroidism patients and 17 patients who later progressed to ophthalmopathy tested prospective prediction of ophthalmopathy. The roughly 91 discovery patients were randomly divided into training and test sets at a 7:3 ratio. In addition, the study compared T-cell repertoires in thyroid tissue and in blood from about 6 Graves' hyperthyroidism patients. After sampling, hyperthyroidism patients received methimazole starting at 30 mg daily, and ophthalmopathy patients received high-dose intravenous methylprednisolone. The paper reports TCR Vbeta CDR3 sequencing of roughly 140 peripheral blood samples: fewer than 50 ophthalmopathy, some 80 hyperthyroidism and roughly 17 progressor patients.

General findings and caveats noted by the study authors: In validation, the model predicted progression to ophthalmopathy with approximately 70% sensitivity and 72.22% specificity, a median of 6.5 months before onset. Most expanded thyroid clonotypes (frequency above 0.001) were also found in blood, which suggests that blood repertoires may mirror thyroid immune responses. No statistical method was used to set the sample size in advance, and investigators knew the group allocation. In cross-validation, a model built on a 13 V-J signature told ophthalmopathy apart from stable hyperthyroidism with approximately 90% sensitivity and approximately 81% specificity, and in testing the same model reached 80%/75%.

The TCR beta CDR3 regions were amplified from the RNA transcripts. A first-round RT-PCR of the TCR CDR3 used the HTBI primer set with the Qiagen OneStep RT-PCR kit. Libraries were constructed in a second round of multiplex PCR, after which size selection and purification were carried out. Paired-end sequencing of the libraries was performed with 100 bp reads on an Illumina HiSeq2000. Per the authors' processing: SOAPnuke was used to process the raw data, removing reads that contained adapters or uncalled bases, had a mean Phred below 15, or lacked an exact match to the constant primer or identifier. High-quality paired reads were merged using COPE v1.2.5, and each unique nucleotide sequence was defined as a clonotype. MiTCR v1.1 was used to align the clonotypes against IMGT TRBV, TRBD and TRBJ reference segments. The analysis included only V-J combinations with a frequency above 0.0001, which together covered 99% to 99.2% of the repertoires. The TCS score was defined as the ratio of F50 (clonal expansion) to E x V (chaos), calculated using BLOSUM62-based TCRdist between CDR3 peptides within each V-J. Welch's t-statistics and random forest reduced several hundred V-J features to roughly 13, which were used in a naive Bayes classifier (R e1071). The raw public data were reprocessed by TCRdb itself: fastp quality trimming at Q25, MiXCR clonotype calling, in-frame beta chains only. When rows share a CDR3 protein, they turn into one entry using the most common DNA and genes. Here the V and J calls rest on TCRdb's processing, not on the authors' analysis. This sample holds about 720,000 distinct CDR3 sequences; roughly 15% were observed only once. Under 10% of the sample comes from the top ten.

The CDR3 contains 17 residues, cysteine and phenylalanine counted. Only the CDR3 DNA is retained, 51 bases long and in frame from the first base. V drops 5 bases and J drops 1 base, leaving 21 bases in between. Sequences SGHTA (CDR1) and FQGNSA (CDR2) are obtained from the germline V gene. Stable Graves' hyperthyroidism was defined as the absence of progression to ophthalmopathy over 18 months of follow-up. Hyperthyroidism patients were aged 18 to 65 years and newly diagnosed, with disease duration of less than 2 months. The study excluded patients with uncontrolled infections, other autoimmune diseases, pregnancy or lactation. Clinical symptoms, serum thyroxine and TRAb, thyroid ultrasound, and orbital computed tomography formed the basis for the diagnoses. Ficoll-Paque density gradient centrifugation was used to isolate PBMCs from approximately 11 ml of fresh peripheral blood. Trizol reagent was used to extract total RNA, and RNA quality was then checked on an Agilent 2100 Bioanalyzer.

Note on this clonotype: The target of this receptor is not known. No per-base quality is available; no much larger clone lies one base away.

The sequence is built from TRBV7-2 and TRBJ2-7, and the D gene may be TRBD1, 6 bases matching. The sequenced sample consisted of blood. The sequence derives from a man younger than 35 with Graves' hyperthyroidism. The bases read TGTGCCAGCAGCGCCTCCCTGGGACATGGGGGATCCTACGAGCAGTACTTC. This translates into CASSASLGHGGSYEQYF.